This T cell receptor (beta chain) was identified during a study of CD8+CD57+ T cells in acquired aplastic anemia. Findings and limits, study-wide: Statistical testing detected no significant gap in CD8+ Simpson's diversity between patients and controls.

Genomic DNA constituted the template upon which TCR beta VDJ and CDR3 profiling was performed. TCRdb fed the reads into MiXCR, producing one record per CDR3 protein. Here the sample spans about 180,000 distinct CDR3 sequences, 48% being singletons. Flow cytometry had shown expanded CD8+CD57+ cells in the patients chosen for sequencing. This CDR3 has 15 residues. Germline V gives CDR1 MNHEY, CDR2 SMNVEV (reference sequence). V trimming: 2 bases; J trimming: 6 bases; junction bases outside the gene matches: 5. A few counts support this clonotype. Its matching antigen is unknown. This chain uses TRBV27 with TRBJ2-7, with 12 bases fitting TRBD1. This TCR derives from a human donor with aplastic anemia. Specimen: sorted CD4+, CD8+, or CD8+CD57+ T cells (not recorded which) from PBMCs. In DNA form, the CDR3 reads TGTGCCAGCAGTTTAGGAGGGACAGGGGGCTTCGAGCAGTACTTC. This encodes CASSLGGTGGFEQYF.